Below are 31 T cell receptor beta chains sequenced from a single sample in a study of cytomegalovirus exposure and HLA in healthy donors. The PCR contained 60 Vbeta and 13 Jbeta primers. Sequenced by immunoSEQ multiplex PCR; TCRdb stores in-frame clones only, minus some. The table lists roughly 170,000 clones, 80% to 90% of them singletons, with 0.95% to 1.5% in the top ten. Sequenced: PBMCs. The receptors come from a girl aged 2 to 9 in good health and CMV-seropositive.

The chain carries TRBV6-5 and TRBJ1-1; a possible D gene is TRBD1 (5 bases). CDR1 and CDR2 from the germline V gene are MNHEY and SVGAGI. V was pared by 4 bases and J by 1 base, with 10 bases between. The CDR3 has 14 amino acids. CDR3: CASSFYRRNTEAFF. CDR3 in DNA: TGTGCCAGCAGTTTTTACAGGAGGAACACTGAAGCTTTCTTT.

The chain couples TRBV5-1 to TRBJ2-5, with 7 nucleotides matching TRBD1. CDR3 length: 15 amino acids. The germline V gene encodes CDR1 SGHRS and CDR2 YFSETQ. V was clipped by 0 bases and J by 3 bases; unmatched bases: 5. Here the CDR3 reads CASSLGDRIEETQYF. The CDR3 region has the DNA TGCGCCAGCAGCTTGGGGGACAGAATCGAAGAGACCCAGTACTTC.

V and J are TRBV7-3 and TRBJ2-4; D might be TRBD1 (6 bases). CDR1 and CDR2 (germline): SGHTA, FQGTGA. Trimming left V 5 bases short and J 9 bases short, with 14 bases between. This CDR3 contains 13 residues. The CDR3 nucleotides are TGTGCCAGCAGCAAGGACAGACAAGGCATTCAGTACTTC. This codes for CASSKDRQGIQYF.

The chain recombines TRBV5-1 with TRBJ2-5, with TRBD2 matching 8 bases. The CDR3 has 15 residues. Germline V lookup: CDR1 SGHRS, CDR2 YFSETQ. After removal of 0 bases from V and 2 bases from J, the junction contained 3 bases not matched to a gene. CDR3: CASSLGPSGQETQYF. CDR3 nucleotide sequence: TGCGCCAGCAGCTTGGGTCCTAGCGGGCAAGAGACCCAGTACTTC.

This sequence joins TRBV14 and TRBJ2-1, with D perhaps TRBD2 (5 bases). The CDR3 loop spans 15 amino acids. CDR1 and CDR2 from the germline V gene are SGHDN and FVKESK. V dropped 4 bases and J dropped 3 bases, with 13 bases sitting between them. CDR3 sequence: CASSRRDIGYNEQFF. The CDR3 region has the DNA TGTGCCAGCAGCCGCCGGGATATAGGCTACAATGAGCAGTTCTTC.

The chain couples TRBV2 to TRBJ2-5; 14 bases match TRBD2. V trimming: 3 bases; J trimming: 5 bases; junction bases outside the gene matches: 2. Germline values: CDR1 SNHLY, CDR2 FYNNEI. The CDR3 consists of 15 residues. Here the CDR3 DNA reads TGTGCCAGCAGTGAGGGACTAGCGGGAGAGGAGACCCAGTACTTC. Translation: CASSEGLAGEETQYF.

V gene TRBV6-5 combines with J gene TRBJ2-7; 7 bases match TRBD1. V shed 5 bases, J shed 2 bases, and the junction held 9 bases outside the gene matches. Looked up from germline, CDR1 is MNHEY and CDR2 is SVGAGI. The CDR3 has 15 amino acids. The CDR3 protein is CASSIPGQRPYEQYF. CDR3 DNA sequence: TGTGCCAGCAGTATACCGGGACAGCGACCCTACGAGCAGTACTTC.

V is TRBV5-8 and J is TRBJ2-2, with 12 bases that match TRBD1. This CDR3 has 19 amino acids. CDR1 is SGHTS, CDR2 YDEGEE, per germline. The V gene end was trimmed by 4 bases and the J gene end by 2 bases; junction bases not matched to a gene: 12. The CDR3 DNA reads as TGTGCCAGCAGCCGGGACAGGGGGCGCGACCGGGTCAACACCGGGGAGCTGTTTTTT. It yields the protein CASSRDRGRDRVNTGELFF.

The V call is TRBV12-5, the J call TRBJ1-3, with TRBD1 identical over 10 bases. CDR3 length equals 17 residues. Per germline, CDR1 LGHNT and CDR2 FRNRAP. Trimming removed 5 bases from V and 0 bases from J; junction bases left unmatched: 7. DNA of the CDR3: TGTGCTAGTGGTACGACAGGGGGCTCGAGCTCTGGAAACACCATATATTTT. Translation: CASGTTGGSSSGNTIYF. Full variable domain (outside the CDR3, taken from reference TRBV12-5 and TRBJ1-3): DARVTQTPRHKVTEMGQEVTMRCQPILGHNTVFWYRQTMMQGLELLAYFRNRAPLDDSGMPKDRFSAEMPDATLATLKIQPSEPRDSAVYFCASGTTGGSSSGNTIYFGEGSWLTVV.

This rearrangement joins TRBV28 to TRBJ1-1, with D unresolved. Between the trimmed V and J ends, which lost 5 bases and 1 base, there was a span of 14 bases. CDR3 length: 15 residues. The germline gives CDR1 MDHEN, CDR2 SYDVKM. CDR3 sequence (DNA): TGTGCCAGCAGTCGCCCCGCGGGAGGGAACACTGAAGCTTTCTTT. Translation gives CASSRPAGGNTEAFF.

J is TRBJ1-1 and V is TRBV6-1; D might be TRBD1 (5 bases). Trimming stripped 4 bases from V and 3 bases from J, with 12 bases between. There are 14 residues in the CDR3. Per germline, CDR1 MNHNS and CDR2 SASEGT. CDR3 coding DNA: TGTGCCAGCAGTGTCCTGGTAGGGGACACTGAAGCTTTCTTT. The encoded protein is CASSVLVGDTEAFF.

V and J are TRBV6-1 and TRBJ1-5; no clear D gene. CDR3 size: 19 residues. Looked up from germline, CDR1 is MNHNS and CDR2 is SASEGT. Trimming stripped 2 bases from V and 4 bases from J, with 24 bases between. This CDR3 is CASSENIGMRGYGNQPQHF. The DNA for the CDR3 is TGTGCCAGCAGTGAAAATATCGGGATGCGGGGTTATGGAAATCAGCCCCAGCATTTT.

The chain links TRBV5-8 to TRBJ2-1; D may be TRBD1 (6 bases). Germline lookup yields CDR1 SGHTS and CDR2 YDEGEE. The CDR3 runs 13 residues. The V end lost 5 bases, the J end lost 6 bases, and 12 bases lay between the germline ends. CDR3 residues: CASRTTGSNEQFF. The CDR3 DNA sequence: TGTGCCAGCAGAACAACAGGGTCCAATGAGCAGTTCTTC.

This sequence joins TRBV29-1 and TRBJ2-1; 10 nucleotides line up with TRBD2. CDR1 and CDR2 from the germline V gene are SQVTM and ANQGSEA. The CDR3 totals 14 residues. V was pared by 7 bases and J by 3 bases, with 6 bases of the junction left unmatched. CDR3: CSAKAGGLYNEQFF. The CDR3 region has the DNA TGCAGCGCCAAAGCGGGGGGGCTCTACAATGAGCAGTTCTTC.

The rearrangement joins TRBV18 to TRBJ1-2, with TRBD1 as a possible D gene (5 bases). V lost 6 bases to trimming and J lost 4 bases, with 15 bases between them. This CDR3 comprises 14 residues. Germline lookup yields CDR1 KGHSH and CDR2 LQKENI. CDR3 in amino acids: CASSPGSGFYGYTF. CDR3 DNA: TGTGCCAGCTCGCCAGGGTCAGGGTTCTATGGCTACACCTTC.

V usage is TRBV29-1 and J usage is TRBJ1-1, with 9 bases lining up with TRBD1. Germline loops: CDR1 SQVTM, CDR2 ANQGSEA. This CDR3 is built from 15 residues. V lost 8 bases and J lost 6; bases outside the gene matches: 16. CDR3 in amino acids: CSIGQGSLWGAEAFF. The CDR3 DNA reads TGCAGCATAGGACAGGGGTCCCTGTGGGGTGCTGAAGCTTTCTTT.

To note about this clone: A read error may account for a junction end that differs from germline. This sequence joins TRBV5-6 and TRBJ2-7, with D possibly matching TRBD2 (5 bases). The germline V gene encodes CDR1 SGHDT and CDR2 YYEEEE. The CDR3 consists of 9 residues. The CDR3 protein is CASSWAGNF. The CDR3 DNA reads as TGTGCCAGCAGCTGGGCCGGGAACTTC.

The chain combines TRBV28 with TRBJ1-3; D is uncertain. Germline-derived CDR1 and CDR2 are MDHEN and SYDVKM. V dropped 1 base and J dropped 0 bases, with 10 bases sitting between them. This CDR3 is 16 amino acids long. The CDR3 nucleotides read TGTGCCAGCAGTTTATACGGCGGTCACTCTGGAAACACCATATATTTT. Its translation is CASSLYGGHSGNTIYF.

The J gene is TRBJ1-1, the V gene TRBV9; D possibly corresponds to TRBD1 (5 bases). CDR1 is SGDLS, CDR2 YYNGEE, per germline. CDR3 length: 18 amino acids. V was clipped by 2 bases and J by 1 base, with 21 bases between them. DNA for the CDR3: TGTGCCAGCAGCGTCGCAAGTCTTAGGGGCCACGAGAACACTGAAGCTTTCTTT. Protein: CASSVASLRGHENTEAFF.

The sample holds one count of this clone. The chain employs TRBV9 and TRBJ2-2; D might be TRBD1 (6 bases). Germline V gene data show CDR1 as SGDLS and CDR2 as YYNGEE. CDR3 length equals 15 residues. V dropped 4 bases and J dropped 7 bases, with 17 bases sitting between them. The CDR3 loop is CASSPRGALIGELFF. CDR3 in DNA: TGTGCCAGCAGCCCCAGGGGAGCTTTGATCGGGGAGCTGTTTTTT.

This chain joins TRBV5-4 and TRBJ2-2; 8 bases match TRBD2. The V segment lost 4 bases and the J segment 7 bases; nucleotides outside the gene matches: 15. The germline V gene encodes CDR1 SGHNT and CDR2 YYREEE (reference sequence). This CDR3 comprises 17 residues. The CDR3 nucleotides read TGTGCCAGCAGCCCACGAGACGGGGGGGCCGGTGTCGGGGAGCTGTTTTTT. It specifies CASSPRDGGAGVGELFF.

This clone was recorded once. This chain joins TRBV7-6 and TRBJ2-7; 9 bases are shared with TRBD2. The ends lost 5 bases at V and 2 bases at J; junction bases unmatched: 13. The CDR3 runs 17 residues. Germline V gene data show CDR1 as SGHVS and CDR2 as FNYEAQ. The CDR3 region has the DNA TGTGCCAGCAGCCCAGGGACTAGCCGGCCGAACCCCTACGAGCAGTACTTC. Its protein product is CASSPGTSRPNPYEQYF.

The chain combines TRBV21-1 with TRBJ2-7; the listed D gene, TRBD1, was not tested against the DNA. TRBV21-1 is annotated as a pseudogene. The CDR3 has 18 amino acids. The CDR3 nucleotides read TGTGCCAGCAGCAACCGGGACAGGGGGCGTATGCGAGGCTGCGAGCAGTACTTC. It encodes CASSNRDRGRMRGCEQYF.

The chain employs TRBV2 and TRBJ1-4; maybe TRBD1 (6 bases). CDR1 is SNHLY and CDR2 is FYNNEI in the germline V gene. Trimming cost V 4 bases and J 2 bases, with 14 bases left between them. This CDR3 has 16 residues. CDR3: CASSVLKDRTNEKLFF. CDR3 coding DNA: TGTGCCAGCAGTGTACTGAAAGACAGGACTAATGAAAAACTGTTTTTT.

This rearrangement joins TRBV9 to TRBJ1-2; D is perhaps TRBD1 (6 bases). The CDR3 is made up of 14 amino acids. CDR1 SGDLS and CDR2 YYNGEE come from the germline V gene. The V gene lost 0 bases and the J gene lost 3 bases, with 9 bases spanning the gap. The DNA for the CDR3 is TGTGCCAGCAGCGTAGATCAGGGGCACTATGGCTACACCTTC. Translating it yields CASSVDQGHYGYTF.

J is TRBJ2-7 and V is TRBV28; 8 bases line up with TRBD2. With V trimmed by 7 bases and J by 2 bases, 10 bases remained unmatched. Germline V lookup: CDR1 MDHEN, CDR2 SYDVKM. CDR3 size: 15 residues. The CDR3 loop is CASTPGGSGAYEQYF. The CDR3 DNA reads TGTGCCAGCACCCCAGGAGGTAGCGGGGCCTACGAGCAGTACTTC.

In the case of this clone: An end of the junction does not agree with germline; a read error may underlie this. The chain carries TRBV18 and TRBJ2-1; weak D call: TRBD2 (5 bases). CDR3 size: 17 residues. The germline gives CDR1 KGHSH, CDR2 LQKENI. CDR3 sequence: CASSLVRGAGLYNEQLF. For the CDR3, the DNA is TGTGCCAGCTCCCTAGTGAGAGGTGCAGGACTCTACAATGAGCAGCTCTTC.

The genes are TRBV9 and TRBJ1-2; 8 bases align to TRBD1. J gave up 8 bases and V 0 bases, and 9 bases lay outside the gene matches. Germline lookup yields CDR1 SGDLS and CDR2 YYNGEE. The CDR3 consists of 15 residues. CDR3 in DNA: TGTGCCAGCAGCGTAGCTCAGGGGGCGCTCGGGGGCTACACCTTC. Residues: CASSVAQGALGGYTF.

This chain connects TRBV5-4 to TRBJ1-1, with D possibly TRBD1 on 6 matching bases. Between the trimmed V and J ends, which lost 0 bases and 5 bases, there was a span of 14 bases. This CDR3 has 15 residues. Germline values: CDR1 SGHNT, CDR2 YYREEE (reference sequence). The CDR3 DNA reads as TGTGCCAGCAGCTTGGACACAGGGCCGGGGACTGAAGCTTTCTTT. It codes for CASSLDTGPGTEAFF. Using reference TRBV5-4 and TRBJ1-1 for the parts outside the CDR3, the full variable domain is ETGVTQSPTHLIKTRGQQVTLRCSSQSGHNTVSWYQQALGQGPQFIFQYYREEENGRGNFPPRFSGLQFPNYSSELNVNALELDDSALYLCASSLDTGPGTEAFFGQGTRLTVV.

The chain uses TRBV13 and TRBJ1-4; D possibly corresponds to TRBD1 (5 bases). CDR3 size: 16 residues. From germline, CDR1 is PRHDT and CDR2 FYEKMQ (reference sequence). The V gene lost 5 bases and the J gene lost 7 bases, with 20 bases spanning the gap. The CDR3 DNA is TGTGCCAGCAGCCGTGAGAAGGGGCTAGGTAGTGAAAAACTGTTTTTT. Protein product: CASSREKGLGSEKLFF.

The chain carries TRBV5-6 and TRBJ1-2; weak D call: TRBD1 (6 bases). This CDR3 region has 15 residues. Germline values: CDR1 SGHDT, CDR2 YYEEEE. V was trimmed by 4 bases and J by 3 bases, leaving 16 bases between them. CDR3 coding DNA: TGTGCCAGCAGCGTCAGGGGTTGGAGGCACTATGGCTACACCTTC. This codes for CASSVRGWRHYGYTF. The full variable domain, its missing parts supplied by reference TRBV5-6 and TRBJ1-2, is DAGVTQSPTHLIKTRGQQVTLRCSPKSGHDTVSWYQQALGQGPQFIFQYYEEEERQRGNFPDRFSGHQFPNYSSELNVNALLLGDSALYLCASSVRGWRHYGYTFGSGTRLTVV.